Presented here are 11 T cell receptor beta chains from one specimen sequenced in a study of blood T cell repertoires in COVID-19. Sequencing used immunoSEQ multiplex PCR; TCRdb keeps in-frame clones, though not all of them. This table holds around 110,000 clones, around four fifths found once. The sequenced material came from peripheral blood. The receptor source for this set is a man aged 25-45 years with acute or convalescent COVID-19.

This chain joins TRBV10-3 and TRBJ1-1, with no clear D. The CDR3 is 13 amino acids. Germline-derived CDR1 and CDR2 are ENHRY and SYGVKD. Trimming removed 10 bases at V and 6 bases at J, with 18 bases between. The CDR3 sequence: CATTGGSRAEAFF. CDR3 coding DNA: TGTGCCACCACGGGAGGTAGTAGGGCTGAAGCTTTCTTT.

This clone is a singleton in its sample. The chain uses TRBV5-1 and TRBJ2-2, with a possible D match to TRBD1 (5 bases). The germline V gene encodes CDR1 SGHRS and CDR2 YFSETQ. This CDR3 spans 16 amino acids. V lost 6 bases, J lost 3 bases, and 18 bases lay in between. The CDR3 DNA sequence: TGCGCCAGCAATAATCAGGGCCTAGGGGACACCGGGGAGCTGTTTTTT. It specifies CASNNQGLGDTGELFF.

The gene calls are TRBV29-1 and TRBJ1-2; 7 bases match TRBD1. Germline V gene data show CDR1 as SQVTM and CDR2 as ANQGSEA. The CDR3 runs 12 residues. The ends lost 6 bases at V and 7 bases at J; junction bases unmatched: 8. The CDR3 spells CSVGSRGSGYTF. For the CDR3, the DNA is TGCAGCGTAGGTAGCAGGGGGTCTGGCTACACCTTC.

As for this clone: The same CDR3 is also encoded by other DNA sequences in this sample. The chain joins TRBV13 to TRBJ1-2, with 8 nucleotides matching TRBD1. Trimming took 8 bases from V and 6 from J; bases not matched to a gene: 20. The CDR3 covers 17 residues. Germline V CDR1 and CDR2: PRHDT, FYEKMQ (reference sequence). CDR3 sequence: CASGQWGAGGHDNGYTF. CDR3 coding DNA: TGTGCCAGCGGGCAATGGGGGGCAGGGGGCCACGATAATGGCTACACCTTC.

CDR3 loop: CASSQGGSYEQYF. DNA of the CDR3: TGCGCCAGCAGCCAAGGGGGCAGCTACGAGCAGTACTTC. J is TRBJ2-7 and V is TRBV4-3; weak D call: TRBD1 (5 bases). Between the trimmed V and J ends, which lost 1 base and 3 bases, there was a span of 7 bases. Germline CDR1 is LGHNA and CDR2 is YSLEER. The length of the CDR3 is 13 residues.

The chain uses TRBV3-1 (or the pseudogene TRBV3-2) and TRBJ1-6; a weak D match, TRBD1 (6 bases). Germline-derived CDR1 and CDR2 are LGHDT and YNNKEL (reference sequence). The CDR3 is 17 residues long. Trimming took off 0 bases at V and 5 bases at J, with 14 bases between the two ends. The CDR3 protein is CASSQEFQGRNNSPLHF. CDR3 DNA: TGTGCCAGCAGCCAAGAGTTCCAGGGGCGAAATAATTCACCCCTCCACTTT.

This clone has just one count. The chain uses TRBV29-1 and TRBJ2-7; D remains unclear. Trimming took off 5 bases at V and 2 bases at J, with 7 bases between the two ends. The CDR3 sequence is 11 residues long. The germline gives CDR1 SQVTM, CDR2 ANQGSEA. CDR3 sequence reads: CSVLTTYEQYF. The CDR3 coding sequence is TGCAGCGTTCTTACAACCTACGAGCAGTACTTC.

The CDR3 DNA reads TGTGCCAGTAGTGGCCGGGTCCTATCCCAGCATTTT. This gives the protein CASSGRVLSQHF. The J gene is TRBJ1-5, the V gene TRBV19, with unresolved D. CDR1 is LNHDA and CDR2 is SQIVND in the germline V gene (reference sequence). Trimming left V 5 bases short and J 11 bases short, with 13 bases between. The CDR3 sequence is 12 residues long.

The DNA of the CDR3 is TGTGCCAGCAGTTCCGGGACAGGGGGTGAAGCTTTCTTT. Protein product: CASSSGTGGEAFF. The chain employs TRBV6-5 and TRBJ1-1, with 11 nucleotides matching TRBD1. This CDR3 spans 13 amino acids. The ends lost 4 bases at V and 7 bases at J; junction bases unmatched: 2. Germline-derived CDR1 and CDR2 are MNHEY and SVGAGI.

The chain has TRBV6-5 and TRBJ2-2; no definite D call. This CDR3 contains 14 residues. V shed 6 bases and J shed 1 base, with 9 bases lying between them. From germline, CDR1 is MNHEY and CDR2 SVGAGI. DNA for the CDR3: TGTGCCAGCAGCCTAGGTGGGAACACCGGGGAGCTGTTTTTT. This sequence encodes CASSLGGNTGELFF.

This chain links TRBV30 with TRBJ1-2; D might be TRBD1 (6 bases). Germline V lookup: CDR1 GTSNPN, CDR2 SVGIG (reference sequence). The CDR3 spans 12 residues. Trimming stripped 0 bases from V and 7 bases from J, with 9 bases between. As DNA, the CDR3 is TGTGCCTGGAGTGTACAGGGACCTGGCTACACCTTC. As protein: CAWSVQGPGYTF.